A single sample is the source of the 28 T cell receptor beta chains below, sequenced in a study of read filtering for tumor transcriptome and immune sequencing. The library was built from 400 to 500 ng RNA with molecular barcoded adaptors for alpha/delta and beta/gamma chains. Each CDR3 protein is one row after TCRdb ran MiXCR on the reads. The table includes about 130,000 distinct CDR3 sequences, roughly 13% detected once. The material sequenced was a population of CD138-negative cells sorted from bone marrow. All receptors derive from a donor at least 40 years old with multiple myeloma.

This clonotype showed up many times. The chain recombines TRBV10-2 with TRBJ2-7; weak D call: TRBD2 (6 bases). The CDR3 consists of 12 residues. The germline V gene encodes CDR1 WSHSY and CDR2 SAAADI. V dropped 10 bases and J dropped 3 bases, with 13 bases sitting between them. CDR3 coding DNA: TGCGCCACCCGACAGACTAGCTACGAGCAGTACTTC. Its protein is CATRQTSYEQYF.

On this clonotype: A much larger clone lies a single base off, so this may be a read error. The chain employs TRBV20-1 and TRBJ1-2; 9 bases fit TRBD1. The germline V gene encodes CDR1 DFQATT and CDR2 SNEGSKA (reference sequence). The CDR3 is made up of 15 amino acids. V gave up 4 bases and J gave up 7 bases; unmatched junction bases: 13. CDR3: CSAKDTRQGDLGYTF. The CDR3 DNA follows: TGCAGTGCTAAAGATACGAGACAGGGGGATCTTGGCTACACCTTC.

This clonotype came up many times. For the CDR3, the DNA is TGTGCCAGCAGTTTCTACAGGGGGACTGAAGCTTTCTTT. This codes for CASSFYRGTEAFF. This chain uses TRBV12-3 or TRBV12-4 with TRBJ1-1; 8 bases align to TRBD1. The CDR3 runs to 13 residues. The J segment lost 5 bases and the V segment lost 3 bases, leaving 2 bases of the junction unmatched.

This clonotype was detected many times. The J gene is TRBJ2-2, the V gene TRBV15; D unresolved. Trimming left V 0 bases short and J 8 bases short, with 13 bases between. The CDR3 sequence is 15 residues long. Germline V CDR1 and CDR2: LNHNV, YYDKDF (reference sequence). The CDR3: CATSRDGPVSGELFF. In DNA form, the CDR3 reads TGTGCCACCAGCAGAGACGGACCTGTTTCAGGGGAGCTGTTTTTT.

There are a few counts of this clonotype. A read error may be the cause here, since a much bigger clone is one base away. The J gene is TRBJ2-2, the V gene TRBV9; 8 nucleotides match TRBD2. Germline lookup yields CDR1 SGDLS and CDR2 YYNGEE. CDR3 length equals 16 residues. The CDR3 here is CSSSVAGGQNTGELFF. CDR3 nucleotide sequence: TGTTCCAGCAGCGTCGCGGGAGGACAGAACACCGGGGAGCTGTTTTTT.

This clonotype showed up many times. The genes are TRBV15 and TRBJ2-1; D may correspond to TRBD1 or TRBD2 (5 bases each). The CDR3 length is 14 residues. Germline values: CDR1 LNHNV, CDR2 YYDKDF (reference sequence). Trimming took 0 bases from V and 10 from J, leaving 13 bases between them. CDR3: CATSRDLGVDEQFF. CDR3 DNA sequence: TGTGCCACCAGCAGAGATCTGGGGGTGGACGAGCAGTTCTTC.

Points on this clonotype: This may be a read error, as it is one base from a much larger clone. CDR3 protein: CSIELPGPNSNQPQHF. The CDR3 DNA reads TGCAGCATTGAATTGCCGGGACCGAATAGCAATCAGCCCCAGCATTTT. J is TRBJ1-5 and V is TRBV29-1; D perhaps matches TRBD1 (5 bases). This CDR3 has 16 amino acids. Germline-derived CDR1 and CDR2 are SQVTM and ANQGSEA.

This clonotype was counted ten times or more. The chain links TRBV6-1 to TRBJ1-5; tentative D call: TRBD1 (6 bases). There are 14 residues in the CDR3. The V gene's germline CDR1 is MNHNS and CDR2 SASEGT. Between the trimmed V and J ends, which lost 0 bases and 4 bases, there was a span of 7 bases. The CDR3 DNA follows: TGTGCCAGCAGTGAAGCAGGGGGAAATCAGCCCCAGCATTTT. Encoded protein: CASSEAGGNQPQHF.

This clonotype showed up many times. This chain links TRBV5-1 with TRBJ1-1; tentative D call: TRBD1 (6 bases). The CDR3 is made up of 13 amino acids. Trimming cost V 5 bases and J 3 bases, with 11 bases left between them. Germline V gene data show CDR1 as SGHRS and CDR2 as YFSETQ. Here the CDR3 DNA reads TGCGCCAGCAGAAAGGGGGAGGACACTGAAGCTTTCTTT. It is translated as CASRKGEDTEAFF.

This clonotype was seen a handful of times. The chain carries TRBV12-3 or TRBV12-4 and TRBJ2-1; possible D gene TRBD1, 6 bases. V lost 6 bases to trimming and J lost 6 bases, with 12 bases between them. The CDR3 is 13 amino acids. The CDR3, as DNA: TGTGCCAGCAGACCACAGGGTATCAATGAGCAGTTCTTC. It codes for CASRPQGINEQFF.

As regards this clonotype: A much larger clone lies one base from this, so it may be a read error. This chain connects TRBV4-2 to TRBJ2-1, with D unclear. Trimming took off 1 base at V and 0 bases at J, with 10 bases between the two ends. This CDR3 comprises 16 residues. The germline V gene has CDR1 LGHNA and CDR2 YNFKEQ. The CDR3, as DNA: TGTGCCAGCAGCCAAGTTTGCCTGAGCTCCTACAATGAGCAGTTCTTC. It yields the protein CASSQVCLSSYNEQFF.

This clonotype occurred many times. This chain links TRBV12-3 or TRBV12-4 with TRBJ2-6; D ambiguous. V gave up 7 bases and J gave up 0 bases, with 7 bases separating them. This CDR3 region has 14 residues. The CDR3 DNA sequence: TGTGCCAGCATAAGAAACTCTGGGGCCAACGTCCTGACTTTC. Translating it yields CASIRNSGANVLTF.

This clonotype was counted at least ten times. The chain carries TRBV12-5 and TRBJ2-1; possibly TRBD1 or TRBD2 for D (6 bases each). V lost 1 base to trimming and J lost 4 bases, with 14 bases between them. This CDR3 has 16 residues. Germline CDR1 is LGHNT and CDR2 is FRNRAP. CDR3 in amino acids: CASGLEVGGAYNEQFF. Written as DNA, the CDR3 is TGTGCTAGTGGTTTGGAGGTCGGGGGCGCTTACAATGAGCAGTTCTTC.

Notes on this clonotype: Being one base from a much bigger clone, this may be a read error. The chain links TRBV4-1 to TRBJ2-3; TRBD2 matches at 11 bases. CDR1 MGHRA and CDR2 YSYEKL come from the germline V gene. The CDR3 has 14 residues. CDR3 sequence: CTSSQGTSGDTQYF. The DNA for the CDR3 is TGCACCAGCAGCCAAGGGACTAGCGGAGATACGCAGTATTTT.

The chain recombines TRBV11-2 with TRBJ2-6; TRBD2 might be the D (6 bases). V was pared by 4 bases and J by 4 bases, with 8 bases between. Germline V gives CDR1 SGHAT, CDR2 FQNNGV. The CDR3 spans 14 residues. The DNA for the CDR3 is TGTGCCAGCAGCTGGGGAGGAGGGGCCAACGTCCTGACTTTC. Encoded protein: CASSWGGGANVLTF.

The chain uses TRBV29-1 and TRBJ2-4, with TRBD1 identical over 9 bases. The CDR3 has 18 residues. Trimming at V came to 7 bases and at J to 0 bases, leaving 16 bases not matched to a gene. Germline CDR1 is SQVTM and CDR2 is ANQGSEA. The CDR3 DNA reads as TGCAGCGGTACCACGGGGGGACAGGGAAAACTAGCCAAAAACATTCAGTACTTC. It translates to CSGTTGGQGKLAKNIQYF.

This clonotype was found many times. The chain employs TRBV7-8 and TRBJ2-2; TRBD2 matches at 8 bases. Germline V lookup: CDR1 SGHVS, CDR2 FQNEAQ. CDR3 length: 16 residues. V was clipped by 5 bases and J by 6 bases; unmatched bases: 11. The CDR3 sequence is CASSPAGPAGAGELFF. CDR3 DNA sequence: TGTGCCAGCAGCCCCGCGGGCCCAGCGGGGGCCGGGGAGCTGTTTTTT.

CDR3 protein: CASSISRGSYNEQFF. CDR3 DNA: TGTGCCAGTAGTATATCCAGGGGGTCCTACAATGAGCAGTTCTTC. The chain combines TRBV19 with TRBJ2-1; the match to TRBD1 covers 7 bases. V shed 2 bases and J 1 base; nucleotides not matched to a gene: 2. Germline CDR1 and CDR2: LNHDA and SQIVND (reference sequence). This CDR3 is built from 15 residues.

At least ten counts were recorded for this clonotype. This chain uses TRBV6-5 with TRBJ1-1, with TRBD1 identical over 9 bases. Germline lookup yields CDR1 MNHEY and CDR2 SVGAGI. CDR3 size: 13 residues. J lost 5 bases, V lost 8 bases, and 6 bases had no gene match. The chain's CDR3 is CASGRQGGTEAFF. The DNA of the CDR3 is TGTGCCAGCGGAAGACAGGGGGGGACTGAAGCTTTCTTT.

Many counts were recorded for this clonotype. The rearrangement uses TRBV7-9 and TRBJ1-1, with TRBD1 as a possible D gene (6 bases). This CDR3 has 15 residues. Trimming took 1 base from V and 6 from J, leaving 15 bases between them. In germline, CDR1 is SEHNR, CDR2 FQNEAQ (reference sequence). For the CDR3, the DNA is TGTGCCAGCAGCTTAGGGGGGGGGGCGGTTGCTGAAGCTTTCTTT. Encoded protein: CASSLGGGAVAEAFF.

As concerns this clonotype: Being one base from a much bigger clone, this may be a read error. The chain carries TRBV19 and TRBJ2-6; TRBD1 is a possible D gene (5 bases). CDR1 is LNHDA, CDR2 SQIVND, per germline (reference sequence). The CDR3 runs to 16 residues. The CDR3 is CASSTGPPSGASVLTF. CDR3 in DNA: TGTGCCAGTAGTACCGGACCGCCCTCTGGGGCCAGCGTCCTGACTTTC. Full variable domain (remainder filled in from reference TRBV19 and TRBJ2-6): DGGITQSPKYLFRKEGQNVTLSCEQNLNHDAMYWYRQDPGQGLRLIYYSQIVNDFQKGDIAEGYSVSREKKESFPLTVTSAQKNPTAFYLCASSTGPPSGASVLTFGAGSRLTVL.

CDR3 protein: CSVDDISGNTIYF. CDR3 DNA sequence: TGCAGCGTTGACGACATCTCTGGAAACACCATATATTTT. The chain uses TRBV29-1 and TRBJ1-3; D unresolved. CDR1 is SQVTM and CDR2 is ANQGSEA in the germline V gene. With 3 bases removed from V and 0 bases from J, the gap between germline ends came to 6 bases. This CDR3 has 13 amino acids.

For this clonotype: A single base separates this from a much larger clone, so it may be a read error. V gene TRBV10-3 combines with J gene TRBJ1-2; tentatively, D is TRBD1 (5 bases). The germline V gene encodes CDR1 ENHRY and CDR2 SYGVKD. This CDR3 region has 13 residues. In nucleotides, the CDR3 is TGTGCCATCAGTATAGACAGTCCCTATGGCTACTCCTTC. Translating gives CAISIDSPYGYSF.

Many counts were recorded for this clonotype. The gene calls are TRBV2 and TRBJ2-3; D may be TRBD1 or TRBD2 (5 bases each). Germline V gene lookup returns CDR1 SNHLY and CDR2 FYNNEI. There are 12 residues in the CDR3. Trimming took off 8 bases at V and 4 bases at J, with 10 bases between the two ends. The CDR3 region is CASFLGADTQYF. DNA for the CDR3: TGTGCCAGCTTTTTGGGGGCAGATACGCAGTATTTT.

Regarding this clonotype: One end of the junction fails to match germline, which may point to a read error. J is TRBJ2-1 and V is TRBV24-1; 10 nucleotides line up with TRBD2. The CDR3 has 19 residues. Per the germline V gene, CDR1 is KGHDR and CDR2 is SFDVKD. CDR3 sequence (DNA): TGTGCCTCCAGTGATCGAACTAGCGGGGCAAGTAGCTCCTACAATGAGCAGTTCTTC. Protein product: CASSDRTSGASSSYNEQFF.

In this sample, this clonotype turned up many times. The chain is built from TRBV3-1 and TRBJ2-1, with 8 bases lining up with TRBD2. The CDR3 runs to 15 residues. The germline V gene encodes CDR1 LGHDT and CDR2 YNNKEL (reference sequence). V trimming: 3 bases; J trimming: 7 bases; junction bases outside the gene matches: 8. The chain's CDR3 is CASSHKKRETNEQFF. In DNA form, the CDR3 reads TGTGCCAGCAGCCATAAGAAGCGGGAGACAAATGAGCAGTTCTTC.

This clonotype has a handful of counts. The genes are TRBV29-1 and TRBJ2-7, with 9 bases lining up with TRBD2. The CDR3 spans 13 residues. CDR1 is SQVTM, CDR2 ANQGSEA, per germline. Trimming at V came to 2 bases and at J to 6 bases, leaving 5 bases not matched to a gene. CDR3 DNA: TGCAGCGTTGAAATTTTAGCGGGAGCCGAGCAGTACTTC. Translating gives CSVEILAGAEQYF.

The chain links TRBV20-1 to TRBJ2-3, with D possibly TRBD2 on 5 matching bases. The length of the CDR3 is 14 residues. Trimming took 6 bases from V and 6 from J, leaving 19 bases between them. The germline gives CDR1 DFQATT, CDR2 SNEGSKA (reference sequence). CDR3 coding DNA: TGCAGTGCCATTAAAGCGGATTCTGGGGATACGCAGTATTTT. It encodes CSAIKADSGDTQYF.